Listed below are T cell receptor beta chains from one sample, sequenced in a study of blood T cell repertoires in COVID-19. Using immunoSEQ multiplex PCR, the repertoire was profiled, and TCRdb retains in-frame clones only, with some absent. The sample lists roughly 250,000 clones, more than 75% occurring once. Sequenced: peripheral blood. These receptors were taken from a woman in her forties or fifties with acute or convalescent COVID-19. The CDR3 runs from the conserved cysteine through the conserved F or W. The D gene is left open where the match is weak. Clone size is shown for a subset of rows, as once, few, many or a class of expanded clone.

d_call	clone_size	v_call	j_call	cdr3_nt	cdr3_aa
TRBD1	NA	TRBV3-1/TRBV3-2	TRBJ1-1	TGTGCCAGCAGCCAAAGGGGGGGACAGGGAGGAAACACTGAAGCTTTCTTT	CASSQRGGQGGNTEAFF
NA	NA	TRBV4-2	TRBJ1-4	TGTGCCAGCAGCCAAGATCGGGGGGGACGGGAAAAACTGTTTTTT	CASSQDRGGREKLFF
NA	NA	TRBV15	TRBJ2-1	TGTGCCACCAGCAGAGCTCCTCTAGCGTCCTACAATGAGCAGTTCTTC	CATSRAPLASYNEQFF
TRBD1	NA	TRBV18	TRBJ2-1	TGTGCCAGCTCACCTGGACAGGGCGTGTACAATGAGCAGTTCTTC	CASSPGQGVYNEQFF
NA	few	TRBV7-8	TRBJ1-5	TGTGCCAGCACCCCTCTAGCCCCAGGGGCAGGAGCTCAGCCCCAGCATTTT	CASTPLAPGAGAQPQHF
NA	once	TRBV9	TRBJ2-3	TGTGCCAGCAGCGTAGTGGGGCGGGATCTGGGAGATACGCAGTATTTT	CASSVVGRDLGDTQYF
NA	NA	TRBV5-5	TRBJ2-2	TGTGCCAGCAGCTTTTGGGGGGGCGCGAGTAGCGGCGGGGAGCTGTTTTTT	CASSFWGGASSGGELFF
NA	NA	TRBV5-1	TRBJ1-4	TGCGCCAGCAGCATGGTGTCTGGGAGCGGTGAAAAACTGTTTTTT	CASSMVSGSGEKLFF
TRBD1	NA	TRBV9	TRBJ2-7	TGTGCCAGCAGCGTAGGGCCGGACAGGGGGTCCTACGAGCAGTACTTC	CASSVGPDRGSYEQYF
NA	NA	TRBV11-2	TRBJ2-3	TGTGCCAGCAGCTTAGAGGTTGGGGCCACAGATACGCAGTATTTT	CASSLEVGATDTQYF
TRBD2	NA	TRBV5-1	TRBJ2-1	TGCGCCAGCAGCTTGAGGGGACTAGCGGGTGTTATAGATGAGCAGTTCTTC	CASSLRGLAGVIDEQFF
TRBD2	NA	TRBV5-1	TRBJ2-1	TGCGCCAGCAGCGGAACTCCTAGCGGAAGCTCCTACAATGAGCAGTTCTTC	CASSGTPSGSSYNEQFF
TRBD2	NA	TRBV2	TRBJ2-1	TGTGCCAGCAGTCCGGGACTAGCGGGAGGGCCTTCCTACAATGAGCAGTTCTTC	CASSPGLAGGPSYNEQFF
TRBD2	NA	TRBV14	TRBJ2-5	TGTGCCAGCAGCCAATTTTCGCCTAGCGGCCAAGAGACCCAGTACTTC	CASSQFSPSGQETQYF
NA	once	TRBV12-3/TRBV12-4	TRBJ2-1	TGTGCCAGCAGGCCTACAGGGTTTGGTGAGCAGTTCTTC	CASRPTGFGEQFF
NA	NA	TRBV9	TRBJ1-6	TGTGCCAGCAGCGTAGGTACATTCACACCCCTCCACTTT	CASSVGTFTPLHF